The 5 T cell receptor beta chains reported below all come from one sample, sequenced in a study of blood T cells in healthy people across ages. The use of a sample-barcoded 5' primer and a J-beta primer mix characterized a second PCR of roughly 7 to 12 cycles. MiXCR, applied by TCRdb to the 5' RACE reads, yields one record per CDR3 protein. The sample has nearly 1 million distinct CDR3 sequences, roughly half seen once. The sample comprised blood. These receptors came from an older woman in good health.

The CDR3 DNA reads TGTGCCAGCAACCTGACCCCTGGGGGCACTGAAGCTTTCTTT. Protein sequence: CASNLTPGGTEAFF. This chain uses TRBV27 with TRBJ1-1; possible D gene TRBD1, 5 bases. Trimming cost V 7 bases and J 4 bases, with 16 bases left between them. This CDR3 is built from 14 residues. The V gene's germline CDR1 is MNHEY and CDR2 SMNVEV (reference sequence).

The J gene is TRBJ2-1, the V gene TRBV4-2; D perhaps matches TRBD1 (6 bases). This CDR3 is built from 16 residues. Germline V gene sequence: CDR1 LGHNA, CDR2 YNFKEQ. Trimming removed 0 bases from V and 14 bases from J, with 23 bases in between. In DNA form, the CDR3 reads TGTGCCAGCAGCCAAGATCTGGGGGCCCGGTATGGTGGGGAGTTCTTC. It codes for CASSQDLGARYGGEFF.

This chain connects TRBV20-1 to TRBJ2-7; D is unclear. V gave up 6 bases and J gave up 5 bases, with 11 bases separating them. CDR1 is DFQATT and CDR2 is SNEGSKA in the germline V gene (reference sequence). The CDR3 spans 11 residues. CDR3 DNA: TGCAGTGCCCCGTATAGGGACGAGCAGTACTTC. It specifies CSAPYRDEQYF.

This chain joins TRBV20-1 and TRBJ2-7, with D perhaps TRBD1 or TRBD2 (5 bases each). The CDR3 is made up of 15 amino acids. The V end lost 6 bases, the J end lost 0 bases, and 18 bases lay between the germline ends. The germline gives CDR1 DFQATT, CDR2 SNEGSKA (reference sequence). This CDR3 is CSAQKRGRSSYEQYF. CDR3 sequence (DNA): TGCAGTGCCCAGAAGAGGGGCCGGAGCTCCTACGAGCAGTACTTC.

Only a few counts were recorded for this clonotype. The J gene is TRBJ2-3, the V gene TRBV4-2; weak D call: TRBD2 (6 bases). Germline CDR1 reads LGHNA; CDR2 reads YNFKEQ. Trimming took 2 bases from V and 0 from J, leaving 9 bases between them. The CDR3 has 15 residues. In nucleotides, the CDR3 is TGTGCCAGCAGCCAATGGGACTTTAGCACAGATACGCAGTATTTT. It translates to CASSQWDFSTDTQYF.